This T cell receptor beta chain stems from a study of blood T cell repertoires in COVID-19. Study overall: COVID-19 samples collected from the United States, Italy and Spain covered acute and convalescent phases. PBMCs, B-cell-depleted T cells, or T cells were the source of the cDNA or gDNA that made up the material.

Per the original methods: Amplifying reference gene primers gave estimates of nucleated cell counts. Data came from immunoSEQ multiplex PCR; TCRdb stores just in-frame clones and leaves some out. V and J calls and clone size follow that table, whereas D and trimming were derived from the DNA. Altogether roughly 200,000 clones are present, around nine tenths being singletons, with the ten largest covering roughly 6.4%. V lost 3 bases to trimming and J lost 5 bases; unmatched junction nucleotides: 12. Looked up from germline, CDR1 is MDHEN and CDR2 is SYDVKM. The CDR3 totals 17 residues. The rearrangement uses TRBV28 and TRBJ1-2, with 10 nucleotides matching TRBD1. The source of this sequence is a man in his 60s who had recovered from COVID-19. The sequencing sample was made of peripheral blood. The CDR3 reads CASSFIGQGDVLYGYTF. The CDR3 DNA reads TGTGCCAGCAGTTTTATAGGACAGGGGGACGTTTTATATGGCTACACCTTC.